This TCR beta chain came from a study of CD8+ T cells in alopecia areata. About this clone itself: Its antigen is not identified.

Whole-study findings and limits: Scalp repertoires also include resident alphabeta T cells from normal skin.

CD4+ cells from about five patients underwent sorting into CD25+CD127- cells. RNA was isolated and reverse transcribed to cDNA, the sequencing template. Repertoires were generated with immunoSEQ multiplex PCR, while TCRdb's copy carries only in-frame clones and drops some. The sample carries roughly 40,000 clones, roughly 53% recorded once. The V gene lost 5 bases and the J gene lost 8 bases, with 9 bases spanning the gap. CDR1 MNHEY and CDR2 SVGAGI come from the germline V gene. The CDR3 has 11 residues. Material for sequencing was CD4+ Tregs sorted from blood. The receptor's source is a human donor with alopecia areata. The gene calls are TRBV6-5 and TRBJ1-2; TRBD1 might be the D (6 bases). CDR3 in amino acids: CASSTGIGYTF. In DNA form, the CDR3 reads TGTGCCAGCAGTACAGGGATCGGCTACACCTTC.